Listed here are 30 T cell receptor beta chains from one sample, sequenced in a study of OX40 agonist ivuxolimab in advanced cancers. TCRdb's table, derived via immunoSEQ multiplex PCR, lists solely in-frame clones and lacks some. The data contain around 100,000 clones, about nine tenths of them singletons. Material: CD4+ or CD8+ T cells sorted from blood, obtained in a trial of the OX40 agonist ivuxolimab. The receptors stem from an adult with an advanced solid tumor such as melanoma, head and neck, liver or kidney cancer.

The gene calls are TRBV6-1 and TRBJ2-7; 9 bases match TRBD1. The CDR3 loop spans 15 amino acids. The junction had 6 bases not matched to a gene; V was cut back by 6 bases and J by 0 bases. Germline V gene lookup returns CDR1 MNHNS and CDR2 SASEGT. The CDR3 loop is CASRAGQGSSYEQYF. The CDR3 DNA reads TGTGCCAGCAGAGCAGGACAGGGGAGCTCCTACGAGCAGTACTTC.

The chain recombines TRBV7-2 with TRBJ2-3; TRBD2 is a possible D gene (6 bases). Trimming removed 4 bases from V and 1 base from J, with 9 bases in between. CDR1 is SGHTA and CDR2 is FQGNSA in the germline V gene. The CDR3 has 14 residues. The CDR3 DNA reads as TGTGCCAGCAGCTGGGGCGGGGGCACAGATACGCAGTATTTT. Its translation is CASSWGGGTDTQYF.

The J gene is TRBJ2-7, the V gene TRBV7-2, with D perhaps TRBD1 (6 bases). This CDR3 is built from 13 residues. Looked up from germline, CDR1 is SGHTA and CDR2 is FQGNSA. V dropped 3 bases and J dropped 6 bases, with 12 bases sitting between them. CDR3 in DNA: TGTGCCAGCAGCTTCGGGACACATTCCGAGCAGTACTTC. Translating gives CASSFGTHSEQYF.

The chain employs TRBV2 and TRBJ2-6; maybe TRBD2 (5 bases). V gave up 7 bases and J gave up 3 bases, with 16 bases separating them. This CDR3 region has 16 residues. CDR1 is SNHLY, CDR2 FYNNEI, per germline. CDR3 bases: TGTGCCAGCATGGCGGAGGACCTACGTGGGGCCAACGTCCTGACTTTC. This encodes CASMAEDLRGANVLTF.

V usage is TRBV7-9 and J usage is TRBJ2-1; the D call may be TRBD1 or TRBD2 (5 bases each). The ends were cut back, 7 bases at V and 8 bases at J, with 12 bases in the middle. The CDR3 is 12 residues long. CDR1 and CDR2 (germline): SEHNR, FQNEAQ (reference sequence). The CDR3 nucleotides are TGTGCCAGCACTGAGGGGCGGGATGAGCAGTTCTTC. Amino acid sequence: CASTEGRDEQFF.

The V and J genes are TRBV7-2 and TRBJ2-7; possible D gene TRBD2, 7 bases. This CDR3 has 14 residues. V was pared by 2 bases and J by 9 bases, with 17 bases between. Germline V CDR1 and CDR2: SGHTA, FQGNSA. CDR3 sequence: CASSLIGLGGRQYF. DNA for the CDR3: TGTGCCAGCAGCTTAATTGGACTAGGGGGAAGGCAGTACTTC.

The chain uses TRBV18 and TRBJ2-3; D might be TRBD2 (6 bases). The CDR3 contains 16 residues. The germline gives CDR1 KGHSH, CDR2 LQKENI. V was shortened by 0 bases and J by 1 base, with 11 bases between the two germline ends. CDR3 residues: CASSPPIGSGTDTQYF. The CDR3 nucleotides are TGTGCCAGCTCACCACCCATCGGGAGCGGCACAGATACGCAGTATTTT.

This clone was counted only a few times. This chain connects TRBV11-1 to TRBJ2-3; the match to TRBD2 covers 9 bases. The junction had 6 bases not matched to a gene; V was cut back by 3 bases and J by 2 bases. Germline CDR1 reads SGHAT; CDR2 reads FQDESV (reference sequence). The CDR3 sequence is 16 residues long. This CDR3 reads CASSFRASGNTDTQYF. CDR3 bases: TGTGCCAGCAGCTTTCGGGCTAGCGGGAACACAGATACGCAGTATTTT.

V gene TRBV10-1 combines with J gene TRBJ1-2; D unclear. Germline CDR1 and CDR2: WNHNN and SYGVQD (reference sequence). There are 13 residues in the CDR3. Trimming took off 5 bases at V and 4 bases at J, with 11 bases between the two ends. The chain's CDR3 is CASSTRKTYGYTF. The CDR3 DNA sequence: TGCGCCAGCAGTACGCGAAAGACCTATGGCTACACCTTC.

The chain recombines TRBV28 with TRBJ2-1, with 9 nucleotides matching TRBD2. The CDR3 contains 15 residues. Germline V gives CDR1 MDHEN, CDR2 SYDVKM. V was clipped by 3 bases and J by 5 bases; unmatched bases: 5. As DNA, the CDR3 is TGTGCCAGCAGTTTGCTAGCGGGAAGGAACAATGAGCAGTTCTTC. Residues: CASSLLAGRNNEQFF.

The rearrangement links TRBV6-5 to TRBJ2-3; possible D gene TRBD2, 5 bases. Trimming stripped 0 bases from V and 2 bases from J, with 6 bases between. This CDR3 has 14 residues. CDR1 MNHEY and CDR2 SVGAGI come from the germline V gene. The CDR3 spells CASSYSRDTDTQYF. Here the CDR3 DNA reads TGTGCCAGCAGTTACTCCCGGGACACAGATACGCAGTATTTT.

V is TRBV27 and J is TRBJ2-5; D is unclear. The ends were cut back, 1 base at V and 4 bases at J, with 10 bases in the middle. From germline, CDR1 is MNHEY and CDR2 SMNVEV (reference sequence). The CDR3 length is 14 residues. DNA of the CDR3: TGTGCCAGCAGTTTATTCGGCTCGGGAGAGACCCAGTACTTC. Protein product: CASSLFGSGETQYF.

V gene TRBV5-1 combines with J gene TRBJ1-2; 10 bases are shared with TRBD1. The CDR3 has 14 residues. The junction had 0 bases not matched to a gene; V was cut back by 0 bases and J by 4 bases. Germline V gene sequence: CDR1 SGHRS, CDR2 YFSETQ. The CDR3 DNA follows: TGCGCCAGCAGCTTGGGGGACAGGGGCTATGGCTACACCTTC. Translation gives CASSLGDRGYGYTF.

The gene calls are TRBV18 and TRBJ2-7; the D is unclear. This CDR3 spans 18 amino acids. Between the trimmed V and J ends, which lost 5 bases and 2 bases, there was a span of 25 bases. Germline loops: CDR1 KGHSH, CDR2 LQKENI. Here the CDR3 reads CASSASGAAASRTYEQYF. DNA of the CDR3: TGTGCCAGCTCAGCGTCTGGCGCGGCCGCCTCCAGAACCTACGAGCAGTACTTC.

J is TRBJ2-7 and V is TRBV28; 7 nucleotides agree with TRBD2. After removal of 4 bases from V and 3 bases from J, the junction contained 12 bases not matched to a gene. The CDR3 loop spans 16 amino acids. CDR1 and CDR2 (germline): MDHEN, SYDVKM. The DNA of the CDR3 is TGTGCCAGCAGTTCCTCCGGGACTAAAAACCTCTACGAGCAGTACTTC. It yields the protein CASSSSGTKNLYEQYF.

This clone was found once. The chain combines TRBV21-1 with TRBJ2-1; the listed D gene, TRBD1, was not tested against the DNA. TRBV21-1 is described as a pseudogene. The CDR3 consists of 20 residues. In DNA, the CDR3 is TGTGCCAGCAGCAAAGATGAGACAGGGGTCTATACTAGCTCCTACAATGAGCAGTTCTTC. Its protein product is CASSKDETGVYTSSYNEQFF.

The chain links TRBV5-5 to TRBJ1-3; D is ambiguous. Germline assignment: CDR1 SGHKS and CDR2 YYEKEE (reference sequence). The CDR3 is 16 residues long. V lost 0 bases to trimming and J lost 0 bases, with 10 bases between them. The CDR3 DNA reads TGTGCCAGCAGCTTGGTGGCTGGAAGCTCTGGAAACACCATATATTTT. Translating gives CASSLVAGSSGNTIYF.

The chain carries TRBV10-3 and TRBJ2-3, with no clear D. Germline CDR1 ENHRY, CDR2 SYGVKD. Between the trimmed V and J ends, which lost 0 bases and 7 bases, there was a span of 5 bases. The CDR3 extends over 12 amino acids. The CDR3 here is CAISESLNTQYF. The CDR3 bases are TGTGCCATCAGTGAGTCATTAAATACGCAGTATTTT.

The rearrangement uses TRBV10-3 and TRBJ2-2, with 8 bases lining up with TRBD1. Germline V gives CDR1 ENHRY, CDR2 SYGVKD. V trimming: 10 bases; J trimming: 4 bases; junction bases outside the gene matches: 11. The CDR3 runs to 15 residues. CDR3 DNA sequence: TGTGCCACCAAGTGGACAGGGTCGATCACCGGGGAGCTGTTTTTT. It specifies CATKWTGSITGELFF.

The chain joins TRBV6-6 to TRBJ2-7; a possible D gene is TRBD1 (6 bases). The CDR3 has 13 amino acids. CDR1 is MNHNY and CDR2 is SVGAGI in the germline V gene (reference sequence). V was cut by 2 bases and J by 10 bases, with 15 bases left in between. DNA for the CDR3: TGTGCCAGCAGTTACGCCCGGGACATATCCCAGTACTTC. Residues: CASSYARDISQYF.

The gene calls are TRBV7-2 and TRBJ2-1; TRBD1 matches 11 bases. The germline CDR1 and CDR2 sequences are SGHTA and FQGNSA. The CDR3 consists of 16 residues. With V trimmed by 5 bases and J by 6 bases, 9 bases remained unmatched. The CDR3 DNA is TGTGCCAGCAGCCCGGACAGGGGGCGGGTGGGCAATGAGCAGTTCTTC. This translates into CASSPDRGRVGNEQFF.

In regard to this clone: Its ends do not fully match the called genes, so a read error is possible. Other DNA sequences in the sample encode the same CDR3. The V call is TRBV18, the J call TRBJ1-1; D is unresolved. CDR3 length: 15 residues. Germline V gives CDR1 KGHSH, CDR2 LQKENI. The CDR3 DNA is TGTGCCAGCTCCAAGCTCGGGAAACCGAACACTGAGGCTTTCTTT. Translation gives CASSKLGKPNTEAFF.

CDR3 coding DNA: TGCGCCAGTAGACAGCAAGAGACCCAGTACTTC. This encodes CASRQQETQYF. The chain is built from TRBV5-1 and TRBJ2-5, with D perhaps matching TRBD1 (5 bases). The CDR3 loop spans 11 amino acids. Germline values: CDR1 SGHRS, CDR2 YFSETQ. The V end lost 8 bases, the J end lost 2 bases, and 7 bases lay between the germline ends.

The chain carries TRBV7-3 and TRBJ2-2; no firm D call. The CDR3 length is 14 residues. Trimming took off 1 base at V and 1 base at J, with 4 bases between the two ends. The germline gives CDR1 SGHTA, CDR2 FQGTGA. The CDR3 region is CASSLSRNTGELFF. The CDR3 DNA follows: TGTGCCAGCAGCTTAAGCAGGAACACCGGGGAGCTGTTTTTT.

V gene TRBV5-1 combines with J gene TRBJ2-3, with TRBD1 matching 7 bases. With 4 bases clipped from V and 0 bases from J, the junction kept 8 bases outside the gene matches. The CDR3 has 16 amino acids. Germline loops: CDR1 SGHRS, CDR2 YFSETQ. The CDR3 spells CASSQQGFTSTDTQYF. CDR3 bases: TGCGCCAGCAGCCAACAGGGGTTTACTAGCACAGATACGCAGTATTTT.

The chain recombines TRBV6-5 with TRBJ1-6; 8 bases map to TRBD1. The CDR3 spans 14 residues. The germline gives CDR1 MNHEY, CDR2 SVGAGI. The J segment lost 5 bases and the V segment lost 7 bases, leaving 4 bases of the junction unmatched. The CDR3 spells CASTGQGNNSPLHF. The DNA for the CDR3 is TGTGCCAGCACCGGACAGGGCAATAATTCACCCCTCCACTTT.

The CDR3 loop reads CASSPPRRVQGEQFF. CDR3 sequence (DNA): TGTGCCAGCTCACCACCGAGGAGGGTTCAAGGAGAGCAGTTCTTC. The rearrangement uses TRBV18 and TRBJ2-1; D is possibly TRBD2 (6 bases). The CDR3 runs 15 residues. CDR1 is KGHSH and CDR2 is LQKENI in the germline V gene. V lost 0 bases and J 10 bases, leaving 16 bases between the germline ends. Supplemented by reference TRBV18 and TRBJ2-1, the full variable domain reads NAGVMQNPRHLVRRRGQEARLRCSPMKGHSHVYWYRQLPEEGLKFMVYLQKENIIDESGMPKERFSAEFPKEGPSILRIQQVVRGDSAAYFCASSPPRRVQGEQFFGPGTRLTVL.

V and J are TRBV6-1 and TRBJ2-4, with a weak D call TRBD2 (7 bases). This CDR3 region has 15 residues. Looked up from germline, CDR1 is MNHNS and CDR2 is SASEGT. V was cut by 0 bases and J by 6 bases, with 12 bases left in between. The CDR3 is CASSEAAGARNIQYF. CDR3 sequence (DNA): TGTGCCAGCAGTGAAGCGGCGGGGGCGCGAAACATTCAGTACTTC.

This clone was picked up one time. The chain recombines TRBV9 with TRBJ2-3, with a tentative D call TRBD2 (5 bases). Trimming left V 0 bases short and J 6 bases short, with 17 bases between. Germline values: CDR1 SGDLS, CDR2 YYNGEE. This CDR3 contains 16 residues. The CDR3: CASSVGAVLRVDTQYF. The CDR3 nucleotides read TGTGCCAGCAGCGTAGGAGCGGTTTTGCGGGTGGATACGCAGTATTTT.

CDR3 nucleotides: TGTGCCAGCAGCTTAGCAGGACGACAGACCTACAATGAGCAGTTCTTC. It yields the protein CASSLAGRQTYNEQFF. The chain couples TRBV7-2 to TRBJ2-1, with D perhaps TRBD1 (5 bases). CDR1 and CDR2 from the germline V gene are SGHTA and FQGNSA. The V end was cut by 0 bases, the J end by 2 bases, with 11 bases between. This CDR3 comprises 16 residues.